Given below is one T cell receptor (beta chain) in context. What it recognizes is unknown. Looked up from germline, CDR1 is SSHAT and CDR2 is FNYEAQ (reference sequence). This CDR3 comprises 15 residues. Losses at the gene ends were 5 bases for V and 2 bases for J; bases not matched to a gene: 3. The sample belongs to a study of graft-versus-host responses after intestinal transplantation. TCRdb's table, derived via immunoSEQ multiplex PCR, lists solely in-frame clones and lacks some. The sample records more than 95,000 clones, 93% being singletons. The clonotype comes from a human donor who received an intestinal transplant. The V and J genes are TRBV7-7 and TRBJ2-5; 12 nucleotides line up with TRBD2. The material sequenced was unstimulated CD8+ T cells sorted from spleen or lymph node cells, taken before intestinal transplant. Here the CDR3 DNA reads TGTGCCAGCAGCCAGACTAGCGGGGGTCAAGAGACCCAGTACTTC. This gives the protein CASSQTSGGQETQYF.